This record covers a single T cell receptor beta chain. The antigen is unknown. This sample is drawn from a study of T cell responses to AZD1222 COVID-19 vaccine. This CDR3 has 15 amino acids. Per the germline V gene, CDR1 is MNHEY and CDR2 is SVGAGI. The ends lost 0 bases at V and 4 bases at J; junction bases unmatched: 3. The repertoire was sequenced with immunoSEQ multiplex PCR; TCRdb's copy has only in-frame clones and lacks some. Of about 180,000 clones in the sample, more than 90% were seen once. Study-wide points: Spike-specific TCR breadth and depth grew following two AZD1222 doses. Only 5 or 6 individuals given AZD1222 were seropositive at baseline. Targets within unmutated variant regions were reportedly found for nearly half of spike-specific TCRs.

This sequence originates from an adult in good health. The chain recombines TRBV6-5 with TRBJ2-1; 7 bases agree with TRBD2. This material consisted of peripheral blood, taken on day 0 of AZD1222 vaccination. This chain's CDR3 is CASSYSGGGYNEQFF. CDR3 nucleotides: TGTGCCAGCAGTTACTCGGGCGGGGGTTACAATGAGCAGTTCTTC.